The 27 T cell receptor beta chains below were found in one sample sequenced in a study of T cell responses to AZD1222 COVID-19 vaccine (dated by TCRdb to the early 2020s). The protocol used for the library was the immunoSEQ multiplex PCR assay. This is the immuneACCESS table as TCRdb keeps it, with only in-frame sequences that have V and J called. A part of the clones is gone; compared with another copy, unresolved V genes explain less than half, and the rest is unexplained. The sample data list roughly 160,000 clones, and 85% to 90% of these were observed just once. The ten largest clones take up over 4% of the sample. The sample's time point label, decoded: about 28 days (+/-7) after the second vaccine dose. Specimen: peripheral blood, collected 28 days after the second AZD1222 dose. The source of these receptors is an adult who received the AZD1222 COVID-19 vaccine.

V and J are TRBV4-3 and TRBJ1-1; D remains ambiguous. The CDR3 has 14 residues. Germline CDR1 is LGHNA and CDR2 is YSLEER. The V end lost 4 bases, the J end lost 5 bases, and 14 bases lay between the germline ends. The CDR3 is CASSPWESGTEAFF. The DNA for the CDR3 is TGCGCCAGCAGCCCTTGGGAGTCAGGAACTGAAGCTTTCTTT.

The chain employs TRBV10-3 and TRBJ1-2; D gene ambiguous. The CDR3 runs 11 residues. V was shortened by 2 bases and J by 7 bases, with 5 bases between the two germline ends. The germline V gene has CDR1 ENHRY and CDR2 SYGVKD. CDR3 sequence reads: CAISETVGYTF. The CDR3 region has the DNA TGTGCCATCAGTGAGACGGTTGGCTACACCTTC.

This clone has a single count. This chain links TRBV6-5 with TRBJ1-6; perhaps TRBD1 as D (5 bases). Germline assignment: CDR1 MNHEY and CDR2 SVGAGI. The CDR3 contains 15 residues. V was shortened by 0 bases and J by 9 bases, with 12 bases between the two germline ends. The CDR3 protein is CASSYSGDGGSPLHF. As DNA, the CDR3 is TGTGCCAGCAGTTACTCAGGGGATGGGGGTTCACCCCTCCACTTT.

The gene calls are TRBV9 and TRBJ2-7; D unresolved. CDR1 is SGDLS, CDR2 YYNGEE, per germline. The CDR3 loop spans 13 amino acids. Trimming stripped 3 bases from V and 3 bases from J, with 10 bases between. The DNA of the CDR3 is TGTGCCAGCAGCGCCCGTCCGGACTACGAGCAGTACTTC. Its protein product is CASSARPDYEQYF.

This chain joins TRBV4-2 and TRBJ2-1; D is ambiguous. This CDR3 has 17 amino acids. The V gene lost 1 base and the J gene lost 0 bases, with 13 bases spanning the gap. Germline CDR1 LGHNA, CDR2 YNFKEQ. In DNA, the CDR3 is TGTGCCAGCAGCCAAGGCCCGGGTAGGAGCTCCTACAATGAGCAGTTCTTC. Translating gives CASSQGPGRSSYNEQFF.

This clone has only one observation. The chain combines TRBV5-4 with TRBJ2-3; either TRBD1 or TRBD2 may fit D (6 bases each). Germline V gene data show CDR1 as SGHNT and CDR2 as YYREEE (reference sequence). The V and J ends lost 1 base and 2 bases respectively, with 11 bases between them. CDR3 length: 15 amino acids. The DNA of the CDR3 is TGTGCCAGCAGCTTGCGAGGGGGGACCACAGATACGCAGTATTTT. Translating it yields CASSLRGGTTDTQYF.

This clone occurred once. This chain connects TRBV29-1 to TRBJ2-1; D may match TRBD1 or TRBD2 (6 bases each). The CDR3 runs 14 residues. The germline V gene encodes CDR1 SQVTM and CDR2 ANQGSEA. Trimming stripped 6 bases from V and 2 bases from J, with 14 bases between. The CDR3 DNA sequence: TGCAGCGTCCGGGGGCAGGTCACCTACAATGAGCAGTTCTTC. The encoded protein is CSVRGQVTYNEQFF.

This sequence joins TRBV12-5 and TRBJ1-5; D is ambiguous. This CDR3 has 13 residues. The germline V gene encodes CDR1 LGHNT and CDR2 FRNRAP. With 0 bases removed from V and 2 bases from J, the gap between germline ends came to 2 bases. The CDR3 region is CASGLVGNQPQHF. The CDR3 coding sequence is TGTGCTAGTGGTTTGGTGGGCAATCAGCCCCAGCATTTT.

The genes are TRBV5-1 and TRBJ1-4; D is undetermined. This CDR3 has 16 residues. Trimming removed 3 bases at V and 5 bases at J, with 17 bases between. Germline V lookup: CDR1 SGHRS, CDR2 YFSETQ. CDR3 sequence reads: CASSYLAGEPNEKLFF. The CDR3 DNA follows: TGCGCCAGCAGCTATTTGGCAGGCGAACCAAATGAAAAACTGTTTTTT.

The gene calls are TRBV27 and TRBJ2-1; 10 nucleotides align to TRBD2. Germline values: CDR1 MNHEY, CDR2 SMNVEV (reference sequence). This CDR3 region has 15 residues. With 3 bases clipped from V and 6 bases from J, the junction kept 5 bases outside the gene matches. CDR3 bases: TGTGCCAGCAGTTTGGGTAGCGGGGGGATCAATGAGCAGTTCTTC. Translated: CASSLGSGGINEQFF.

The rearrangement uses TRBV13 and TRBJ2-3; the match to TRBD1 covers 9 bases. The ends lost 3 bases at V and 5 bases at J; junction bases unmatched: 9. Germline CDR1 reads PRHDT; CDR2 reads FYEKMQ (reference sequence). The CDR3 is 16 amino acids. The DNA for the CDR3 is TGTGCCAGCAGCTTCCAGCCGGGACAGGGTTTAGATACGCAGTATTTT. This sequence encodes CASSFQPGQGLDTQYF.

The V gene is TRBV7-2, the J gene TRBJ2-1; D may be TRBD2 (6 bases). The length of the CDR3 is 12 residues. V lost 5 bases and J lost 7, with 9 bases in between. CDR1 SGHTA and CDR2 FQGNSA come from the germline V gene. CDR3 nucleotides: TGTGCCAGCAGCCCTAGCGCTAATGAGCAGTTCTTC. Translating gives CASSPSANEQFF.

The chain joins TRBV3-1 (or the pseudogene TRBV3-2) to TRBJ2-3, with 8 bases fitting TRBD2. The germline CDR1 and CDR2 sequences are LGHDT and YNNKEL (reference sequence). The CDR3 contains 17 residues. Germline trimming cut 1 base from V and 1 base from J; bases unmatched to any gene: 7. The CDR3 nucleotides are TGTGCCAGCAGCCAAGTACCAGCGGGGGCCCGCACAGATACGCAGTATTTT. Translation gives CASSQVPAGARTDTQYF.

This chain joins TRBV5-1 and TRBJ1-2; tentatively, D is TRBD1 (6 bases). Between the trimmed V and J ends, which lost 0 bases and 0 bases, there was a span of 9 bases. The V gene's germline CDR1 is SGHRS and CDR2 YFSETQ. The CDR3 consists of 15 residues. The CDR3 nucleotides are TGCGCCAGCAGCTTGGGCAGGACAGCTAACTATGGCTACACCTTC. Amino acid sequence: CASSLGRTANYGYTF.

The V call is TRBV5-1, the J call TRBJ1-1; 7 positions match TRBD1. The germline V gene has CDR1 SGHRS and CDR2 YFSETQ. Trimming took 2 bases from V and 3 from J; bases not matched to a gene: 1. The CDR3 contains 13 residues. The CDR3 nucleotides read TGCGCCAGCAGCTTCGACAGGGACACTGAAGCTTTCTTT. Translating gives CASSFDRDTEAFF.

The chain uses TRBV7-2 and TRBJ2-1; D gene uncertain. V lost 2 bases and J 4 bases, leaving 12 bases between the germline ends. The CDR3 runs to 15 residues. CDR1 SGHTA and CDR2 FQGNSA come from the germline V gene. The CDR3 here is CASSLRTRPYNEQFF. Here the CDR3 DNA reads TGTGCCAGCAGCTTAAGAACCCGGCCATACAATGAGCAGTTCTTC.

The J gene is TRBJ2-6, the V gene TRBV5-5; the D gene is possibly TRBD2 (6 bases). Germline V gene sequence: CDR1 SGHKS, CDR2 YYEKEE (reference sequence). This CDR3 has 17 residues. V lost 2 bases, J lost 0 bases, and 12 bases lay in between. The CDR3 reads CASSLSIGSSGANVLTF. DNA for the CDR3: TGTGCCAGCAGCTTAAGTATCGGGAGCTCTGGGGCCAACGTCCTGACTTTC.

V is TRBV14 and J is TRBJ1-1; the D is unclear. Germline V lookup: CDR1 SGHDN, CDR2 FVKESK. V lost 4 bases to trimming and J lost 7 bases, with 16 bases between them. CDR3 length: 14 amino acids. CDR3 bases: TGTGCCAGCAGCCTTATTGGACTGGCCGGTGAAGCTTTCTTT. Translation gives CASSLIGLAGEAFF.

In regard to this clone: Sequence at one end of the junction differs from germline and may be a read error. The chain carries TRBV2 and TRBJ1-2; 7 nucleotides line up with TRBD1. Germline CDR1 is SNHLY and CDR2 is FYNNEI. This CDR3 has 14 residues. CDR3 loop: CASSGFSGQARGFF. CDR3 DNA sequence: TGTGCCAGCAGCGGGTTTAGTGGACAGGCACGGGGGTTCTTC.

The chain has TRBV10-3 and TRBJ2-2, with 7 bases that match TRBD1. Looked up from germline, CDR1 is ENHRY and CDR2 is SYGVKD. The V segment lost 3 bases and the J segment 1 base; nucleotides outside the gene matches: 2. This CDR3 region has 15 residues. This CDR3 is CAISDGTENTGELFF. The DNA of the CDR3 is TGTGCCATCAGTGACGGGACAGAGAACACCGGGGAGCTGTTTTTT.

The V gene is TRBV7-2, the J gene TRBJ1-3; D is uncertain. CDR3 size: 15 residues. CDR1 and CDR2 (germline): SGHTA, FQGNSA. Trimming cost V 3 bases and J 0 bases, with 9 bases left between them. In DNA, the CDR3 is TGTGCCAGCAGCTTGATCTCCGGCTCTGGAAACACCATATATTTT. Residues: CASSLISGSGNTIYF.

V usage is TRBV25-1 and J usage is TRBJ1-2; D remains ambiguous. V was shortened by 6 bases and J by 8 bases, with 10 bases between the two germline ends. From germline, CDR1 is MGHDK and CDR2 SYGVNS. The CDR3 length is 11 residues. The CDR3 protein is CASRAVRGYTF. CDR3 in DNA: TGTGCCAGCAGGGCTGTGCGGGGCTACACCTTC.

The V call is TRBV5-6, the J call TRBJ1-2; perhaps TRBD1 as D (5 bases). Trimming shortened V by 0 bases and J by 1 base, and 13 bases separated the two germline ends. Per the germline V gene, CDR1 is SGHDT and CDR2 is YYEEEE. This CDR3 has 16 residues. Here the CDR3 reads CASSLAGGAGNYGYTF. The CDR3 region has the DNA TGTGCCAGCAGCTTGGCGGGGGGAGCTGGTAACTATGGCTACACCTTC.

This sequence joins TRBV7-9 and TRBJ2-1; TRBD2 aligns across 9 bases. Trimming took 5 bases from V and 1 from J; bases not matched to a gene: 6. The CDR3 loop spans 16 amino acids. Germline CDR1 is SEHNR and CDR2 is FQNEAQ (reference sequence). The CDR3: CASSRSLAGSYNEQFF. Here the CDR3 DNA reads TGTGCCAGCAGCAGAAGCCTAGCGGGATCCTACAATGAGCAGTTCTTC.

This clone appeared a few times. The rearrangement joins TRBV7-8 to TRBJ2-5, with 8 bases lining up with TRBD1. CDR1 and CDR2 from the germline V gene are SGHVS and FQNEAQ. CDR3 length equals 14 residues. V shed 5 bases, J shed 6 bases, and the junction held 8 bases outside the gene matches. DNA for the CDR3: TGTGCCAGCAGCACGGACAGGGATCCTCAGACCCAGTACTTC. The encoded protein is CASSTDRDPQTQYF.

V is TRBV12-5 and J is TRBJ1-1; D call uncertain. The V gene's germline CDR1 is LGHNT and CDR2 FRNRAP. The ends were cut back, 0 bases at V and 7 bases at J, with 9 bases in the middle. CDR3 size: 13 residues. CDR3 residues: CASGLVRASEAFF. In DNA, the CDR3 is TGTGCTAGTGGTTTGGTACGGGCCAGTGAAGCTTTCTTT. Looking up the rest from reference TRBV12-5 and TRBJ1-1 gives the full variable domain: DARVTQTPRHKVTEMGQEVTMRCQPILGHNTVFWYRQTMMQGLELLAYFRNRAPLDDSGMPKDRFSAEMPDATLATLKIQPSEPRDSAVYFCASGLVRASEAFFGQGTRLTVV.

The chain uses TRBV28 and TRBJ2-1; no clear D. Germline-derived CDR1 and CDR2 are MDHEN and SYDVKM. Deletions cut 4 bases from V and 9 bases from J, with 16 bases between. There are 14 residues in the CDR3. DNA for the CDR3: TGTGCCAGCAGTTCCTCTTATCTTGGGTTTGAGCAGTTCTTC. Its protein is CASSSSYLGFEQFF.